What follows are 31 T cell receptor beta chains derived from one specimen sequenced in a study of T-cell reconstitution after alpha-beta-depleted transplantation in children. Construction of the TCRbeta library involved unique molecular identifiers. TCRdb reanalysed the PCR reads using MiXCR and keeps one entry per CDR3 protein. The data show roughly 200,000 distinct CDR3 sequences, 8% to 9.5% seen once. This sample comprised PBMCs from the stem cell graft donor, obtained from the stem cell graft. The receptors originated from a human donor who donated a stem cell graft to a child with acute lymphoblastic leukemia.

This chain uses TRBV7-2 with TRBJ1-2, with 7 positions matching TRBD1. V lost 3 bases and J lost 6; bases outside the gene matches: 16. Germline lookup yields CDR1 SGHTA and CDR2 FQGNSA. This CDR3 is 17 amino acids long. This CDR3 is CASSLRRARGLMDGYTF. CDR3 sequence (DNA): TGTGCCAGCAGCTTGAGGCGGGCTAGGGGGCTGATGGATGGCTACACCTTC.

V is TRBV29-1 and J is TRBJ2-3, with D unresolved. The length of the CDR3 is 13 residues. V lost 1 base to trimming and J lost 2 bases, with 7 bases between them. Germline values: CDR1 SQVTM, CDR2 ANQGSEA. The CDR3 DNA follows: TGCAGCGTTGAAGGGGGAATCACAGATACGCAGTATTTT. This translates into CSVEGGITDTQYF.

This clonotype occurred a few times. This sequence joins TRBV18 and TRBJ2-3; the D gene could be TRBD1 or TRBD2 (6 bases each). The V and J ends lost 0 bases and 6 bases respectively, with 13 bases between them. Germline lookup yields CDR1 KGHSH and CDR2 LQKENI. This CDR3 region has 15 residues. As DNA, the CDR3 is TGTGCCAGCTCACCACCAGGGGGGAAAGGTGATACGCAGTATTTT. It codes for CASSPPGGKGDTQYF. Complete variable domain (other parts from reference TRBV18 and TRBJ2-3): NAGVMQNPRHLVRRRGQEARLRCSPMKGHSHVYWYRQLPEEGLKFMVYLQKENIIDESGMPKERFSAEFPKEGPSILRIQQVVRGDSAAYFCASSPPGGKGDTQYFGPGTRLTVL.

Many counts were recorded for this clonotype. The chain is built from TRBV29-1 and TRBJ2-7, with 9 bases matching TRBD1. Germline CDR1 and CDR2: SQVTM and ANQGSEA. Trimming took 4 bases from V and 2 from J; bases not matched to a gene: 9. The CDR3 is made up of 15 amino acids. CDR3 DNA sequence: TGCAGCGTTGGGGGGCCCGGGACAGGGACCTACGAGCAGTACTTC. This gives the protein CSVGGPGTGTYEQYF.

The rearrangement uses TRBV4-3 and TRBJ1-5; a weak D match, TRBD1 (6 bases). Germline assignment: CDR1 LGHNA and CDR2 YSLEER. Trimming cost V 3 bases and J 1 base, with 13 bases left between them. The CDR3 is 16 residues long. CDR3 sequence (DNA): TGCGCCAGCAGCCATGAATCCGACAGGAGCAATCAGCCCCAGCATTTT. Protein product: CASSHESDRSNQPQHF.

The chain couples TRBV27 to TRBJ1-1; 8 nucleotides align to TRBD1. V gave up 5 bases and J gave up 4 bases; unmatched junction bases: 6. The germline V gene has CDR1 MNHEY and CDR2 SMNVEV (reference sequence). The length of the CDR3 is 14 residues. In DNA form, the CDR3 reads TGTGCCAGCAGTAAATGGACAGGGACCACTGAAGCTTTCTTT. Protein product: CASSKWTGTTEAFF.

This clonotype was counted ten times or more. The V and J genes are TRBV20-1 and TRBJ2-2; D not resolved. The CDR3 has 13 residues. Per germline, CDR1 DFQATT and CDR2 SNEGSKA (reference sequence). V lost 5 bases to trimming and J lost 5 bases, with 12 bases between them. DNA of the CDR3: TGCAGTGCTGTTAAACCTTTGACCGGGGAGCTGTTTTTT. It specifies CSAVKPLTGELFF.

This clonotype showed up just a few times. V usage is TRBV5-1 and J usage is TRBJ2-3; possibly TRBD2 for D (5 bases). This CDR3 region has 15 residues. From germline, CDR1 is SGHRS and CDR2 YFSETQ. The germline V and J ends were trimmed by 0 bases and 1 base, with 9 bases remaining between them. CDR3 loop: CASSLDSVGTDTQYF. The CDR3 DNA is TGCGCCAGCAGCTTGGATAGCGTCGGCACAGATACGCAGTATTTT.

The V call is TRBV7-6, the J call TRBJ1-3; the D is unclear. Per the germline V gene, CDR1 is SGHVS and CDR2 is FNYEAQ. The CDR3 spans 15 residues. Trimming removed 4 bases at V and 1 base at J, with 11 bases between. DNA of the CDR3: TGTGCCAGCAGCTCACCCCGGGGATCTGGAAACACCATATATTTT. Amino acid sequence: CASSSPRGSGNTIYF.

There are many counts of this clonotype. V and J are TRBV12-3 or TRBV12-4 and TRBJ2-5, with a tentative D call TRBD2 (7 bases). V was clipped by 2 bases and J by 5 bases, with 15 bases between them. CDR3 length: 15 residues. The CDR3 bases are TGTGCCAGCAGTTTATCGGCGGGGGCGGGGGAGACCCAGTACTTC. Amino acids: CASSLSAGAGETQYF.

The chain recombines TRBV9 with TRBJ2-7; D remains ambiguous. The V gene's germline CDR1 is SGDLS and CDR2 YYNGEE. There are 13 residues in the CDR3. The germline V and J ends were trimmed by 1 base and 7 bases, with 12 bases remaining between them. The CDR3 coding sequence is TGTGCCAGCAGCGTACGCTTAGGAGAGGAGCAGTACTTC. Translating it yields CASSVRLGEEQYF.

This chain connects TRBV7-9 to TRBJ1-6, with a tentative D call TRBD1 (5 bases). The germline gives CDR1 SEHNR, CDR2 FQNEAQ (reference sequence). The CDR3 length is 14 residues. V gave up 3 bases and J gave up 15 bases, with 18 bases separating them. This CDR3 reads CASSFPPGMGYLHF. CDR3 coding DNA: TGTGCCAGCAGCTTCCCCCCAGGGATGGGGTACCTCCACTTT. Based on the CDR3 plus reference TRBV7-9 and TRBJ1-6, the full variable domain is DTGVSQNPRHKITKRGQNVTFRCDPISEHNRLYWYRQTLGQGPEFLTYFQNEAQLEKSRLLSDRFSAERPKGSFSTLEIQRTEQGDSAMYLCASSFPPGMGYLHFGNGTRLTVT.

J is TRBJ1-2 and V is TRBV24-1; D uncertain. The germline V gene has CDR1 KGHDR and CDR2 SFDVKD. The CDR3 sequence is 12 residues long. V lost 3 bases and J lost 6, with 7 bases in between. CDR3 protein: CATSDIADGYTF. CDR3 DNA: TGTGCCACCAGTGATATAGCGGATGGCTACACCTTC.

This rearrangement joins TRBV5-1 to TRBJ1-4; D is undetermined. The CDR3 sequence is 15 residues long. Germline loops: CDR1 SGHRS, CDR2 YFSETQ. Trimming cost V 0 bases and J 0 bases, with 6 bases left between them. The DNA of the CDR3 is TGCGCCAGCAGCTTGGTCGATTCAACTAATGAAAAACTGTTTTTT. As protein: CASSLVDSTNEKLFF.

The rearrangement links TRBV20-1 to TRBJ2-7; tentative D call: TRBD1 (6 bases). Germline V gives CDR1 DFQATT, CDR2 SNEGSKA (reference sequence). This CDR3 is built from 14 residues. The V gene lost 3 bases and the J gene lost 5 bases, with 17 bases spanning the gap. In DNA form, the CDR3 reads TGCAGTGCTAGTTCTGTCCAGGGGATACACGAGCAGTACTTC. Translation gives CSASSVQGIHEQYF.

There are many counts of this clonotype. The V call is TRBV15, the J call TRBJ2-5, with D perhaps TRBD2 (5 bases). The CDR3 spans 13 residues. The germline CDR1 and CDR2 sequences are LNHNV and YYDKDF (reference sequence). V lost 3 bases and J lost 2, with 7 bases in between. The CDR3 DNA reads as TGTGCCACCAGCAGGGGAGTACAAGAGACCCAGTACTTC. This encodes CATSRGVQETQYF.

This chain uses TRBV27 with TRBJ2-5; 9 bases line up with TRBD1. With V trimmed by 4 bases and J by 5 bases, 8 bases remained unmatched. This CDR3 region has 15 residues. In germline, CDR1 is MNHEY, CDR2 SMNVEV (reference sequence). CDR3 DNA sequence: TGTGCCAGCAGTTCCCGGGACAGGGTTTGGGAGACCCAGTACTTC. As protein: CASSSRDRVWETQYF.

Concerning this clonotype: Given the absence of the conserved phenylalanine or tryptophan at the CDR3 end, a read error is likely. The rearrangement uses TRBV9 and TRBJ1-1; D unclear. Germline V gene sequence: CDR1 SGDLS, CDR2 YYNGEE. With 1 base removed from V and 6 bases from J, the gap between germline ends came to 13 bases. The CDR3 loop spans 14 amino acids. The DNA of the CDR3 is TGTGCCAGCAGCGTAACCCATTACGTTGCTGAAGCTTTCTGT. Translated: CASSVTHYVAEAFC.

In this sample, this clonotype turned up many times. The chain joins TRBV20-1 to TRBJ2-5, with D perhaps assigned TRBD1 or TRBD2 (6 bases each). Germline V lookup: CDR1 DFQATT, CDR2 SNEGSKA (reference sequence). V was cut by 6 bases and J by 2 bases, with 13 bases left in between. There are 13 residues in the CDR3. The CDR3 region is CSAFTGAQETQYF. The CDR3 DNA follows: TGCAGTGCCTTCACGGGGGCTCAAGAGACCCAGTACTTC.

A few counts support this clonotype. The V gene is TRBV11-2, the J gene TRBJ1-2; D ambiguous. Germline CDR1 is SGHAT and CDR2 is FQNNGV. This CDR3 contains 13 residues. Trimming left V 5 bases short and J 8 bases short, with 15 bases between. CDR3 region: CASSPQAGLGYTF. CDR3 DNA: TGTGCCAGCAGCCCCCAAGCGGGGTTAGGCTACACCTTC.

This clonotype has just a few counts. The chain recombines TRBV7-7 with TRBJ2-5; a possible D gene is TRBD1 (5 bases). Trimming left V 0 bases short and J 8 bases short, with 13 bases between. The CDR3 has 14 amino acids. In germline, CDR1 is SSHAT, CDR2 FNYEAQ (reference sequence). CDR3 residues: CASSLAPEQDTQYF. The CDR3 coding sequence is TGTGCCAGCAGCTTAGCCCCAGAACAGGATACCCAGTACTTC.

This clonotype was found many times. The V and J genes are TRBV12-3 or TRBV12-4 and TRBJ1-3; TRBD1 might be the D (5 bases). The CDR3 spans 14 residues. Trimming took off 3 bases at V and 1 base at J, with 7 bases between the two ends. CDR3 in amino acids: CASSFSGSGNTIYF. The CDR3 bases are TGTGCCAGCAGTTTTTCAGGGTCTGGAAACACCATATATTTT.

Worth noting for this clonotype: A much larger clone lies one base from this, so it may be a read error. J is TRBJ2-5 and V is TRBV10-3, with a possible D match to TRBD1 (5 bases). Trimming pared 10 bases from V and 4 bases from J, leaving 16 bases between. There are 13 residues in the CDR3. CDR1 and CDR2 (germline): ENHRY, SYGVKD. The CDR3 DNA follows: TGTGCCACCAGGGTGGATACTTCAGAGACCCAGTACTTC. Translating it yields CATRVDTSETQYF.

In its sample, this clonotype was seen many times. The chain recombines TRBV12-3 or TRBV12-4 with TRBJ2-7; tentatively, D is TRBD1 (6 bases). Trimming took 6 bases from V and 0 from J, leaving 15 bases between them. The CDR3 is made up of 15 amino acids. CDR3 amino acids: CASRYRVGSSYEQYF. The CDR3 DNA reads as TGTGCCAGCAGGTACAGGGTGGGGAGCTCCTACGAGCAGTACTTC.

The chain's CDR3 is CATTGSGGYEQYF. CDR3 in DNA: TGTGCCACTACTGGGAGCGGGGGGTACGAGCAGTACTTC. The chain joins TRBV25-1 to TRBJ2-7, with 9 bases identical to TRBD2. V lost 10 bases, J lost 4 bases, and 8 bases stayed unmatched. The germline V gene has CDR1 MGHDK and CDR2 SYGVNS. This CDR3 comprises 13 residues.

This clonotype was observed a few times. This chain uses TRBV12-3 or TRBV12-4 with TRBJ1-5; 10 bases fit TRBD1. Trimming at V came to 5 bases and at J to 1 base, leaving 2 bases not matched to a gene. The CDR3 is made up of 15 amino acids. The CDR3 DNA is TGTGCCAGCAGTGGGACAGGGGTGAGCAATCAGCCCCAGCATTTT. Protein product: CASSGTGVSNQPQHF.

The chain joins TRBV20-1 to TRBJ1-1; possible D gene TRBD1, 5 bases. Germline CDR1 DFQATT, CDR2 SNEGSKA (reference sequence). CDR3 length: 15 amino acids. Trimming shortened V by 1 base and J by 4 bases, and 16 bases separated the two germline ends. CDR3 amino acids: CSARAEGGASTEAFF. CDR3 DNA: TGCAGTGCTAGAGCGGAAGGAGGGGCCTCCACTGAAGCTTTCTTT.

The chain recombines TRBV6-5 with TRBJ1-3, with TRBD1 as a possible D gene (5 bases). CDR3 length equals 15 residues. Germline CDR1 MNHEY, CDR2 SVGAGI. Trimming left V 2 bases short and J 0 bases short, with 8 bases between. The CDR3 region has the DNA TGTGCCAGCAGTTACCAGGGCCCCTCTGGAAACACCATATATTTT. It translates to CASSYQGPSGNTIYF.

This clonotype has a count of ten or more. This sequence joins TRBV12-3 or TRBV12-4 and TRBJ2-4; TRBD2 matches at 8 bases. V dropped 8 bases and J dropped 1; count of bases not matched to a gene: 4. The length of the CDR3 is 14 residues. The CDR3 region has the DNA TGTGCCAGCTGGGGCGGGGGGGCCAAAAACATTCAGTACTTC. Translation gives CASWGGGAKNIQYF.

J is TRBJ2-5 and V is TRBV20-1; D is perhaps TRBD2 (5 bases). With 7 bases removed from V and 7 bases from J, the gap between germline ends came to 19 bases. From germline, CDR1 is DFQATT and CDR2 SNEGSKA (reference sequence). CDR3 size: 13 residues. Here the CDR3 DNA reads TGCAGTGTAATCCGGGATGCCGAGGGGACCCAGTACTTC. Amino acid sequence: CSVIRDAEGTQYF.

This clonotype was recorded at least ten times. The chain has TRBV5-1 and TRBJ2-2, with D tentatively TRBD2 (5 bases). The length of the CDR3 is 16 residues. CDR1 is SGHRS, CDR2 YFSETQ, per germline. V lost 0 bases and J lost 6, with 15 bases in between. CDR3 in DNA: TGCGCCAGCAGCTTGGTTGTGGTGAGCGGTTCCGGGGAGCTGTTTTTT. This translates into CASSLVVVSGSGELFF. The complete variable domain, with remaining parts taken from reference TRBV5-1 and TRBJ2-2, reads KAGVTQTPRYLIKTRGQQVTLSCSPISGHRSVSWYQQTPGQGLQFLFEYFSETQRNKGNFPGRFSGRQFSNSRSEMNVSTLELGDSALYLCASSLVVVSGSGELFFGEGSRLTVL.